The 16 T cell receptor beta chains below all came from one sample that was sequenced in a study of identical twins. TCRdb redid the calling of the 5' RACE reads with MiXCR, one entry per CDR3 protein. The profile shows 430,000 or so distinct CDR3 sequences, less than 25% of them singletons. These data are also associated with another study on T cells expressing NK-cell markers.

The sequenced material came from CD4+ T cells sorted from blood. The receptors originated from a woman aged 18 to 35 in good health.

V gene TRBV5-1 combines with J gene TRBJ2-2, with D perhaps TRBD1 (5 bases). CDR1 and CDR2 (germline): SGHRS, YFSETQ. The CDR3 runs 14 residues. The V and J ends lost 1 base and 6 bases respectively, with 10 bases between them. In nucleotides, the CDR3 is TGCGCCAGCAGCTTGACCCTAGGGGCCGGGGAGCTGTTTTTT. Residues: CASSLTLGAGELFF.

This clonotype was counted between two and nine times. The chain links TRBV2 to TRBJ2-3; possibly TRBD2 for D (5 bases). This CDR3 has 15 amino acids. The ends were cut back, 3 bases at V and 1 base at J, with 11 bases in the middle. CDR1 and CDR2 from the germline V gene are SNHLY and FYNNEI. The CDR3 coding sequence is TGTGCCAGCAGTGATGCGGGTAGCGGCACAGATACGCAGTATTTT. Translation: CASSDAGSGTDTQYF.

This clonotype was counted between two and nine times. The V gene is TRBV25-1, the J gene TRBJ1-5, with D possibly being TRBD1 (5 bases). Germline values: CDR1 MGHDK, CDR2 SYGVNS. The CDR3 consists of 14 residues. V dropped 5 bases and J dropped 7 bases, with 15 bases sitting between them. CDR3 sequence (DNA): TGTGCCAGCAGTCGGGGGGACGCAAAACAGCCCCAGCATTTT. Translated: CASSRGDAKQPQHF.

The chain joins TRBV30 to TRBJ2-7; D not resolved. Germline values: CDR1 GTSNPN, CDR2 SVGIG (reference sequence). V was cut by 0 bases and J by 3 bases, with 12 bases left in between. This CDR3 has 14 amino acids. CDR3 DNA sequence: TGTGCCTGGAGTGTACCCAGGCGAAACTACGAGCAGTACTTC. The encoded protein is CAWSVPRRNYEQYF.

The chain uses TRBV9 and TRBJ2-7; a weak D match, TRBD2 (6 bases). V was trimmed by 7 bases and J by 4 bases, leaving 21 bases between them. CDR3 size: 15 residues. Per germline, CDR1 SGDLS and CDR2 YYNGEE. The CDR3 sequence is CASGGGSGRTYEQYF. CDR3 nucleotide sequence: TGTGCCAGCGGCGGTGGGAGCGGGCGAACTTACGAGCAGTACTTC.

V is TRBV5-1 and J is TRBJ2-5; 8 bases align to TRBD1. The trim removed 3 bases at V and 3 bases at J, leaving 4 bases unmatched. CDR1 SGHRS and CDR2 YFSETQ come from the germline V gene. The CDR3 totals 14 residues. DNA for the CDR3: TGCGCCAGCAGCTCCCCGGACAGGGAAGAGACCCAGTACTTC. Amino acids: CASSSPDREETQYF.

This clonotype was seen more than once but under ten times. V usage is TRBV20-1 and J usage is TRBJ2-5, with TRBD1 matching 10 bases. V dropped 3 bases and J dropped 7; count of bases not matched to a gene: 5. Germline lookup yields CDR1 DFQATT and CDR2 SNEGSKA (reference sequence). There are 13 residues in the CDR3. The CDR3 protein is CSARGQGRWTQYF. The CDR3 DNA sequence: TGCAGTGCTAGGGGACAGGGGAGGTGGACCCAGTACTTC.

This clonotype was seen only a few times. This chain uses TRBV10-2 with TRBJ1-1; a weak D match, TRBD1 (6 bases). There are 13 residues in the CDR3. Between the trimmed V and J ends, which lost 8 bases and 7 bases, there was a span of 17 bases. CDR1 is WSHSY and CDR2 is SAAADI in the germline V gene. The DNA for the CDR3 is TGCGCCAGCGGACATAAGGGGGGCCTTGAAGCTTTCTTT. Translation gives CASGHKGGLEAFF.

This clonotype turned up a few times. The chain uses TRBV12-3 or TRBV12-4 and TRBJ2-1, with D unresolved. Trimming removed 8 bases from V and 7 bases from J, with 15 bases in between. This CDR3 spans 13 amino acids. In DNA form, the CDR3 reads TGTGCCAGCCGTACGGACGTTTCGAATGAGCAGTTCTTC. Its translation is CASRTDVSNEQFF.

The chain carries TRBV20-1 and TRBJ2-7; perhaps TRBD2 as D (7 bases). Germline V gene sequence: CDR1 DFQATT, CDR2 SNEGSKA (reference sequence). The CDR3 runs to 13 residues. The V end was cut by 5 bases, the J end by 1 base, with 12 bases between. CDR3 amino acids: CSAGRGASYEQYF. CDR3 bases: TGCAGTGCTGGCCGGGGGGCGTCCTACGAGCAGTACTTC.

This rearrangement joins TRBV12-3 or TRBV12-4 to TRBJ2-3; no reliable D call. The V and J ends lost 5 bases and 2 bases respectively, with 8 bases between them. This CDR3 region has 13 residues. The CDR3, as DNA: TGTGCCAGCAGTCCGGTTAACACAGATACGCAGTATTTT. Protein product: CASSPVNTDTQYF.

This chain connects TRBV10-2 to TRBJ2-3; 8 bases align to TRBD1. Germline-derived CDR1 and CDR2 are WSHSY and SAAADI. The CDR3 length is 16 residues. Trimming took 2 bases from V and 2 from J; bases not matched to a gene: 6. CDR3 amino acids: CASSEGRGLATDTQYF. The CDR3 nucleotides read TGCGCCAGCAGTGAGGGCAGGGGGCTGGCCACAGATACGCAGTATTTT.

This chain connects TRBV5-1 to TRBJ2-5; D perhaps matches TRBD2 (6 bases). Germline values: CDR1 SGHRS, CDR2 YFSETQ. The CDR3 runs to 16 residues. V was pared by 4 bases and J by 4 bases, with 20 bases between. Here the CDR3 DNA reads TGCGCCAGCAGCCTGGAGGAGGGTACCGGGGGAGAGACCCAGTACTTC. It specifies CASSLEEGTGGETQYF.

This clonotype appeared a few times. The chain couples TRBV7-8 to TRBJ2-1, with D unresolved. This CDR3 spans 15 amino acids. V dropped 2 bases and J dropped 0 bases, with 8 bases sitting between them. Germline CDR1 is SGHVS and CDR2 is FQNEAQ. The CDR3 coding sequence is TGTGCCAGCAGCTTAACACGAGACTCCTACAATGAGCAGTTCTTC. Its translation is CASSLTRDSYNEQFF.

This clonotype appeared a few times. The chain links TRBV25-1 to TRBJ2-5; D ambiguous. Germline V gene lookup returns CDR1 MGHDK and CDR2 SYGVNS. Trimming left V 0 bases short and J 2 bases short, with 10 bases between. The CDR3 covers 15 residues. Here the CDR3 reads CASSEYSTGQETQYF. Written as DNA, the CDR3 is TGTGCCAGCAGTGAATATTCTACCGGTCAAGAGACCCAGTACTTC.

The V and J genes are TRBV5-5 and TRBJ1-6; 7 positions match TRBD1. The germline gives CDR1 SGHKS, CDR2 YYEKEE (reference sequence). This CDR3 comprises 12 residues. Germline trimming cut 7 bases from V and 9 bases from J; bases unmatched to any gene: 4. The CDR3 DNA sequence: TGTGCCAGCGGGACAGCTCTTTCACCCCTCCACTTT. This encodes CASGTALSPLHF.